The 23 T cell receptor beta chains below all came from one sample that was sequenced in a study. One entry per CDR3 protein, called by TCRdb with MiXCR from the 5' RACE reads. The repertoire holds around 52,000 distinct CDR3 sequences, with 25% to 30% as singletons. Sequenced material: tumor-infiltrating memory CD4+ T cells sorted from the breast tumor. Subset in this sample: memory CD4+ T cells, CD4+CD45RO+CD25-. The receptors here all came from a female donor with breast cancer.

V gene TRBV6-2 or TRBV6-3 combines with J gene TRBJ2-5; TRBD2 aligns across 14 bases. The V gene end was trimmed by 4 bases and the J gene end by 5 bases; junction bases not matched to a gene: 3. Germline V gene data show CDR1 as MNHEY and CDR2 as SVGEGT. The CDR3 contains 15 residues. The CDR3 is CASSSRLAGGETQYF. CDR3 bases: TGTGCCAGCAGTTCCCGACTAGCGGGAGGGGAGACCCAGTACTTC.

The gene calls are TRBV6-1 and TRBJ2-7; a weak D match, TRBD2 (7 bases). In germline, CDR1 is MNHNS, CDR2 SASEGT. This CDR3 spans 15 amino acids. The V gene lost 6 bases and the J gene lost 0 bases, with 15 bases spanning the gap. CDR3 sequence: CASRVHGGPSYEQYF. The CDR3 nucleotides are TGTGCCAGCAGAGTCCACGGGGGGCCCTCCTACGAGCAGTACTTC.

V is TRBV6-5 and J is TRBJ2-5; D possibly corresponds to TRBD2 (6 bases). Germline CDR1 reads MNHEY; CDR2 reads SVGAGI. The CDR3 is made up of 14 amino acids. The ends were cut back, 5 bases at V and 5 bases at J, with 15 bases in the middle. CDR3 nucleotides: TGTGCCAGCAGTCCCCGGACCCGGGGGGAGACCCAGTACTTC. As protein: CASSPRTRGETQYF.

The J gene is TRBJ2-1, the V gene TRBV2, with TRBD2 as a possible D gene (5 bases). V lost 2 bases and J 12 bases, leaving 8 bases between the germline ends. The CDR3 runs to 11 residues. CDR1 and CDR2 from the germline V gene are SNHLY and FYNNEI. CDR3 in amino acids: CASSETSGQFF. DNA for the CDR3: TGTGCCAGCAGTGAAACGAGCGGGCAGTTCTTC.

This chain links TRBV4-1 with TRBJ2-7, with D perhaps matching TRBD2 (6 bases). CDR3 length: 16 amino acids. The germline V gene encodes CDR1 MGHRA and CDR2 YSYEKL. Trimming took off 2 bases at V and 3 bases at J, with 17 bases between the two ends. CDR3 loop: CASSQPGGGSGYEQYF. In nucleotides, the CDR3 is TGCGCCAGCAGCCAACCCGGTGGGGGGTCTGGCTACGAGCAGTACTTC.

This clonotype was observed a handful of times. The chain couples TRBV7-2 to TRBJ2-7; a weak D match, TRBD1 (6 bases). The CDR3 runs 15 residues. Trimming stripped 1 base from V and 0 bases from J, with 10 bases between. Germline CDR1 SGHTA, CDR2 FQGNSA. The CDR3 region has the DNA TGTGCCAGCAGCTTAGACCGGACAGCCTCCTACGAGCAGTACTTC. The encoded protein is CASSLDRTASYEQYF.

In this sample, this clonotype turned up a few times. The V and J genes are TRBV6-5 and TRBJ2-3, with 7 bases that match TRBD1. Germline V gene sequence: CDR1 MNHEY, CDR2 SVGAGI. With V trimmed by 6 bases and J by 4 bases, 7 bases remained unmatched. This CDR3 comprises 14 residues. DNA for the CDR3: TGTGCCAGCAGGACGGGACAGAGCGCAGATACGCAGTATTTT. It yields the protein CASRTGQSADTQYF.

The genes are TRBV5-1 and TRBJ1-2; a possible D gene is TRBD1 (6 bases). The CDR3 loop spans 15 amino acids. The germline V gene has CDR1 SGHRS and CDR2 YFSETQ. Trimming cost V 3 bases and J 4 bases, with 16 bases left between them. The CDR3 reads CASSSNPGQVYGYTF. CDR3 DNA: TGCGCCAGCAGCTCGAACCCGGGACAAGTCTATGGCTACACCTTC.

The table lists this clonotype with a few counts. An end of the junction differs from the germline gene, which may be a read error. This sequence joins TRBV7-2 and TRBJ2-7, with 13 bases identical to TRBD2. This CDR3 is 14 amino acids long. The V gene's germline CDR1 is SGHTA and CDR2 FQGNSA. CDR3 DNA: TGTGCCAGCAGCCCAGGGACTAGCGGGATGGTAAAGAACTTC. Translating gives CASSPGTSGMVKNF.

V is TRBV7-9 and J is TRBJ2-7; the match to TRBD1 covers 7 bases. V shed 6 bases and J 7 bases; nucleotides not matched to a gene: 6. The CDR3 is made up of 12 amino acids. CDR1 and CDR2 from the germline V gene are SEHNR and FQNEAQ (reference sequence). The CDR3 region has the DNA TGTGCCAGCAGTCGACAGGGATGGGAGCAGTACTTC. It encodes CASSRQGWEQYF.

This CDR3 is CASRLGTDTEAFF. The CDR3 DNA sequence: TGTGCCAGCCGCCTTGGGACCGACACTGAAGCTTTCTTT. The gene calls are TRBV11-3 and TRBJ1-1, with a possible D match to TRBD1 (5 bases). V was trimmed by 8 bases and J by 3 bases, leaving 13 bases between them. In germline, CDR1 is SGHNT, CDR2 YENEEA. The CDR3 sequence is 13 residues long.

The genes are TRBV5-1 and TRBJ2-3; unclear D gene. The CDR3 covers 15 residues. The germline V gene has CDR1 SGHRS and CDR2 YFSETQ. Trimming took off 1 base at V and 0 bases at J, with 9 bases between the two ends. The CDR3 DNA follows: TGCGCCAGCAGCTTGATCGGAGCTAGCACAGATACGCAGTATTTT. Protein: CASSLIGASTDTQYF.

In regard to this clonotype: The junction departs from the called germline gene at one end, perhaps through a read error. The chain uses TRBV5-1 and TRBJ2-6; D is perhaps TRBD1 (5 bases). Germline loops: CDR1 SGHRS, CDR2 YFSETQ. The CDR3 is 14 amino acids. The CDR3 DNA reads as TGCGCCAGCACAGACCTCTCTGGGGCCAACGTCCTGACCTTC. Encoded protein: CASTDLSGANVLTF.

This clonotype was recorded a few times. The chain has TRBV18 and TRBJ2-3, with a possible D match to TRBD2 (6 bases). In germline, CDR1 is KGHSH, CDR2 LQKENI. The CDR3 totals 16 residues. V lost 3 bases and J lost 2, with 15 bases in between. The DNA of the CDR3 is TGTGCCAGCTCACCGACAACAGGAGGGGACACAGATACGCAGTATTTT. Its protein product is CASSPTTGGDTDTQYF.

This clonotype was seen at least ten times. J is TRBJ2-5 and V is TRBV5-1; 11 bases fit TRBD2. Trimming at V came to 4 bases and at J to 1 base, leaving 3 bases not matched to a gene. The CDR3 sequence is 15 residues long. Germline CDR1 reads SGHRS; CDR2 reads YFSETQ. The CDR3 loop is CASSRLAGPQETQYF. CDR3 DNA sequence: TGCGCCAGCAGCCGACTAGCGGGGCCCCAAGAGACCCAGTACTTC.

The chain combines TRBV6-4 with TRBJ1-2; 7 nucleotides line up with TRBD1. Germline CDR1 and CDR2: MRHNA and SNTAGT. J lost 8 bases, V lost 6 bases, and 12 bases had no gene match. The length of the CDR3 is 14 residues. CDR3 coding DNA: TGTGCCAGCAGGGAATCCCCCGCCAGGGGGGGCTACACCTTC. It yields the protein CASRESPARGGYTF.

The chain employs TRBV10-1 and TRBJ2-1; 8 bases are a match to TRBD1. Germline CDR1 and CDR2: WNHNN and SYGVQD (reference sequence). V shed 1 base and J 9 bases; nucleotides not matched to a gene: 11. The CDR3 contains 16 residues. CDR3 sequence: CASSELGAGGHGEQFF. The CDR3 nucleotides are TGCGCCAGCAGTGAGTTAGGAGCAGGGGGCCATGGTGAGCAGTTCTTC.

V and J are TRBV11-3 and TRBJ2-1; 7 nucleotides agree with TRBD1. The V and J ends lost 1 base and 10 bases, in that order; junction bases with no gene match: 7. The CDR3 spans 14 residues. The V gene's germline CDR1 is SGHNT and CDR2 YENEEA. For the CDR3, the DNA is TGTGCCAGCAGCTTAGGTGGGACAGCTGAGGAGCAGTTCTTC. It yields the protein CASSLGGTAEEQFF.

The gene calls are TRBV6-1 and TRBJ1-2; D is unclear. The CDR3 extends over 15 amino acids. V gave up 1 base and J gave up 4 bases, with 13 bases separating them. Germline lookup yields CDR1 MNHNS and CDR2 SASEGT. The CDR3 loop reads CASSEVLPPGYGYTF. The CDR3 DNA follows: TGTGCCAGCAGTGAAGTACTTCCACCTGGCTATGGCTACACCTTC.

This clonotype was seen a few times. The rearrangement links TRBV20-1 to TRBJ1-1; possible D gene TRBD1, 5 bases. Trimming stripped 5 bases from V and 4 bases from J, with 14 bases between. This CDR3 contains 13 residues. Germline values: CDR1 DFQATT, CDR2 SNEGSKA (reference sequence). The CDR3 sequence is CSAARQGGTEAFF. CDR3 DNA sequence: TGCAGTGCTGCCCGCCAGGGAGGCACTGAAGCTTTCTTT.

This chain uses TRBV5-1 with TRBJ2-1; 10 bases are a match to TRBD2. The germline gives CDR1 SGHRS, CDR2 YFSETQ. Germline trimming cut 5 bases from V and 9 bases from J; bases unmatched to any gene: 11. The CDR3 spans 15 residues. For the CDR3, the DNA is TGCGCCAGCAGTCAGCGGGAGGGCCAGGGTGCTGAGCAGTTCTTC. Translated, it gives CASSQREGQGAEQFF.

The chain combines TRBV5-1 with TRBJ2-7; D ambiguous. Germline-derived CDR1 and CDR2 are SGHRS and YFSETQ. CDR3 length equals 14 residues. V gave up 4 bases and J gave up 7 bases, with 18 bases separating them. CDR3 DNA: TGCGCCAGCAGCGACGTGGGGTCCGACAATGAGCAGTACTTC. It codes for CASSDVGSDNEQYF.

Turning to this clonotype: The junction departs from germline at one end; a sequencing error may be responsible. The rearrangement joins TRBV7-9 to TRBJ2-3, with 8 bases identical to TRBD1. Germline V gene sequence: CDR1 SEHNR, CDR2 FQNEAQ (reference sequence). The CDR3 contains 16 residues. CDR3 amino acids: CASSLEGQAYTDTQYF. The CDR3 bases are TGTGCCAGCAGCTTAGAGGGACAGGCTTACACAGATACGCAGTACTTT. The full variable domain, in which reference TRBV7-9 and TRBJ2-3 provide the parts outside the CDR3, is DTGVSQNPRHKITKRGQNVTFRCDPISEHNRLYWYRQTLGQGPEFLTYFQNEAQLEKSRLLSDRFSAERPKGSFSTLEIQRTEQGDSAMYLCASSLEGQAYTDTQYFGPGTRLTVL.